A single sample gave rise to the 2 T cell receptor beta chains below, sequenced in a study of blood T cell repertoires in COVID-19. TCRdb's copy holds only in-frame clones and misses some; the assay was immunoSEQ multiplex PCR. This table has over 30,000 clones, roughly nine tenths appearing once. Sequenced sample: peripheral blood. These receptors were taken from a woman at least 80 years old with active or convalescent COVID-19.

The chain has TRBV9 and TRBJ2-7; 7 nucleotides match TRBD1. CDR3 length: 15 amino acids. The trim removed 4 bases at V and 0 bases at J, leaving 7 bases unmatched. Germline V gives CDR1 SGDLS, CDR2 YYNGEE. CDR3 DNA sequence: TGTGCCAGCAGCCGACAGGGTCCTAGCTCCTACGAGCAGTACTTC. Translating gives CASSRQGPSSYEQYF.

This sequence joins TRBV6-5 and TRBJ1-5; TRBD1 matches at 7 bases. Germline V lookup: CDR1 MNHEY, CDR2 SVGAGI. The CDR3 has 14 amino acids. The V and J ends lost 5 bases and 6 bases, in that order; junction bases with no gene match: 7. The CDR3 DNA is TGTGCCAGCAGTCCAACAGGGGTTAGTCAGCCCCAGCATTTT. Translating gives CASSPTGVSQPQHF.